This TCR beta chain was observed in a study of shared clonotypes between healthy human individuals. Study-level information: Used for every donor were three CD4 naive, three CD4 memory, two CD8 naive and one CD8 memory plate. Points from the study as a whole: Memory subsets had estimated richness that was generally smaller than that of naive subsets. It was the non-shared clonotypes that had lower generation probabilities than clonotypes shared by all four donors.

Each subset's genomic DNA was shared equally among a number of immunoSEQ plates. Profiled with immunoSEQ multiplex PCR; TCRdb holds only in-frame clones, not every one. The sample lists hundreds of thousands of clones, nearly 97% occurring once. It was CD45RO-negative cells, positively selected for CCR7, that made up naive CD8 cells, with terminally differentiated effector memory CD45RA+ cells excluded. Concerning this clone: The antigen is not known.

Per germline, CDR1 SGDLS and CDR2 YYNGEE. This CDR3 spans 15 amino acids. With 7 bases removed from V and 0 bases from J, the gap between germline ends came to 15 bases. J is TRBJ2-3 and V is TRBV9, with D perhaps TRBD1 or TRBD2 (6 bases each). Sequenced: naive CD8+ T cells sorted from blood. The clonotype was recovered from a woman aged 25 to 39 in good health. In DNA form, the CDR3 reads TGTGCCAGCGGCCTTGGGGGGCAAAGCACAGATACGCAGTATTTT. Its protein is CASGLGGQSTDTQYF.